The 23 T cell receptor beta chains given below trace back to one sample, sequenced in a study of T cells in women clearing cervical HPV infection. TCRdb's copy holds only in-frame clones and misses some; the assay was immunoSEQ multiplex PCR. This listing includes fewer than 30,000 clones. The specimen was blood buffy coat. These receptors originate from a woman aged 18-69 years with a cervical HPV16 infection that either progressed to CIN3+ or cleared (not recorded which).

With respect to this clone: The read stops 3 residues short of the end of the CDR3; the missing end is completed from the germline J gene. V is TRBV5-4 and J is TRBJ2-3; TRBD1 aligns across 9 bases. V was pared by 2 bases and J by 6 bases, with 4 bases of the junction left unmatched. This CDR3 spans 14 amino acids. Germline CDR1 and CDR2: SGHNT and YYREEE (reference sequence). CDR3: CASSLQQGADTQYF. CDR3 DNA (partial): TGTGCCAGCAGCTTACAACAGGGGGCTGATACG.

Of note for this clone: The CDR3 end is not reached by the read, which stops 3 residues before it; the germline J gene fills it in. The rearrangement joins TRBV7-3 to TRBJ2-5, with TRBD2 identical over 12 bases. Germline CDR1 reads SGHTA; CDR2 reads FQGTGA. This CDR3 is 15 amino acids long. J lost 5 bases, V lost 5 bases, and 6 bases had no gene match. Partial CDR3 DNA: TGTGCCAGCAGCAGAGGACTAGCGGGAAGCGAGACC. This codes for CASSRGLAGSET. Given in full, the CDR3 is CASSRGLAGSETQYF.

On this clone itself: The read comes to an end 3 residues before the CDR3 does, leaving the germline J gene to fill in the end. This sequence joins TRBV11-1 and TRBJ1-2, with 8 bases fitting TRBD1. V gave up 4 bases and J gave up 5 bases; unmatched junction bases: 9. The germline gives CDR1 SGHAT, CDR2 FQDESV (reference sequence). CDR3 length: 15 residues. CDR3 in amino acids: CASSSPGQASYGYTF. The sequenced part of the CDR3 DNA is TGTGCCAGCAGCTCACCGGGACAGGCAAGTTATGGC.

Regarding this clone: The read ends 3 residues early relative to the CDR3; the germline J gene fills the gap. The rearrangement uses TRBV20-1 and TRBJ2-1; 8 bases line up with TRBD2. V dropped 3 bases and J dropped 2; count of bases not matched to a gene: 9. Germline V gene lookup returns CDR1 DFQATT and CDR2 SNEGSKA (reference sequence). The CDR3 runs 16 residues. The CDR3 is CSAREGAGVTYNEQFF. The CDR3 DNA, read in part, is TGCAGTGCTAGGGAGGGAGCGGGAGTAACCTACAATGAG.

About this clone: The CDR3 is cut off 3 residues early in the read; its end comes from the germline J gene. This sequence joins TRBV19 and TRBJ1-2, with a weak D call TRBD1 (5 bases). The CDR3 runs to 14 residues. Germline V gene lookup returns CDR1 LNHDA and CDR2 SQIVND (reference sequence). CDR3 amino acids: CASSPWTSSYDYTF. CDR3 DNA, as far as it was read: TGTGCCAGTAGCCCCTGGACAAGCTCCTACGAC.

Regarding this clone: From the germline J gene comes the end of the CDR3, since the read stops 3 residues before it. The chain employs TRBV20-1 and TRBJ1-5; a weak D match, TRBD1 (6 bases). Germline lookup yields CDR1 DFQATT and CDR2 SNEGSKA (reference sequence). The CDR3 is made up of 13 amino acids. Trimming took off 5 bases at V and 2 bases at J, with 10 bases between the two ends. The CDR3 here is CSAAYRGNQPQHF. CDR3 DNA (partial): TGCAGTGCTGCCTACAGGGGCAATCAGCCC.

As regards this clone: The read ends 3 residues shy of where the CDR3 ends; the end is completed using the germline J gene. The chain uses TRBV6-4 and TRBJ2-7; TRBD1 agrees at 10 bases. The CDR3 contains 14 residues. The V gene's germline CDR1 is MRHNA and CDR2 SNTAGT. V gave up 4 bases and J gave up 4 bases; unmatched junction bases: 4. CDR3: CASSGDRGRYEQYF. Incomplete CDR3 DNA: TGTGCCAGCAGTGGGGACAGGGGTCGATACGAG.

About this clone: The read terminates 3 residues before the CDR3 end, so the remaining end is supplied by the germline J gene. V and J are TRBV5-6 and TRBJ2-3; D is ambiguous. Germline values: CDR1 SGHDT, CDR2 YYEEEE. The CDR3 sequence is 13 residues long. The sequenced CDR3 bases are TGTGCCAGCAGCTCTAGGAGCAATCAGCCG. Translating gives CASSSRSNQP. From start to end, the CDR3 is CASSSRSNQPQYF.

Incomplete CDR3 DNA: TGTGCCAGCAGCTTAGAGGAAGGGTTTGAA. It yields the protein CASSLEEGFE. The entire CDR3 is CASSLEEGFEAFF. V gene TRBV7-2 combines with J gene TRBJ1-1; D uncertain. The CDR3 extends 3 residues past the end of the read, so its final part is completed from the germline J gene. V was trimmed by 1 base and J by 7 bases, leaving 10 bases between them. CDR1 is SGHTA, CDR2 FQGNSA, per germline. CDR3 length: 13 amino acids.

The CDR3 DNA, read in part, is TGTGCCAGCAGCTATCTTATGCGCGAG. Translation gives CASSYLMRE. The full CDR3 is CASSYLMREQYF. The chain uses TRBV2 and TRBJ2-7; D ambiguous. The observed sequence ends 3 residues before the CDR3 terminus, with the missing tail filled in from the germline J gene. The V gene lost 6 bases and the J gene lost 6 bases, with 12 bases spanning the gap. CDR1 and CDR2 (germline): SNHLY, FYNNEI. This CDR3 is built from 12 residues.

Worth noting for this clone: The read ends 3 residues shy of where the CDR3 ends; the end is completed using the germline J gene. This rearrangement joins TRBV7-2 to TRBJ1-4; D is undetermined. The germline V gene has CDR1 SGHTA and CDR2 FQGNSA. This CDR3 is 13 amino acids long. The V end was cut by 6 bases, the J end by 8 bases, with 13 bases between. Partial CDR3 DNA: TGTGCCAGCAGTCGGGGAGGGTGGGAAAAA. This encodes CASSRGGWEK. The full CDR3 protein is CASSRGGWEKLFF. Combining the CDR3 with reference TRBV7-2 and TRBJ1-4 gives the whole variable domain GAGVSQSPSNKVTEKGKDVELRCDPISGHTALYWYRQSLGQGLEFLIYFQGNSAPDKSGLPSDRFSAERTGGSVSTLTIQRTQQEDSAVYLCASSRGGWEKLFFGSGTQLSVL.

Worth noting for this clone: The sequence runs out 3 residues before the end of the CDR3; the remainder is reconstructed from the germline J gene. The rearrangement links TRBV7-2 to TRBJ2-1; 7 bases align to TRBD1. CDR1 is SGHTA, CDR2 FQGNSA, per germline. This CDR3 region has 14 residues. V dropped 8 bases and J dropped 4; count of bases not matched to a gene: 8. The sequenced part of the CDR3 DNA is TGTGCCAGCGGCCTTCAGGGGGTGTACAATGAG. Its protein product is CASGLQGVYNE. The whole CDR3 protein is CASGLQGVYNEQFF.

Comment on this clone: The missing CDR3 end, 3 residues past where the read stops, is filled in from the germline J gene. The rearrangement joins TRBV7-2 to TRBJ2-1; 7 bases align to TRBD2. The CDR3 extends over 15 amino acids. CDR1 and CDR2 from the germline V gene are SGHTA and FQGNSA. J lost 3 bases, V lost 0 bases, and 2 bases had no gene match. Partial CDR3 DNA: TGTGCCAGCAGCTTAGCCCCTAGCGGCTACAATGAG. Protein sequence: CASSLAPSGYNE. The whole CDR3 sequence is CASSLAPSGYNEQFF.

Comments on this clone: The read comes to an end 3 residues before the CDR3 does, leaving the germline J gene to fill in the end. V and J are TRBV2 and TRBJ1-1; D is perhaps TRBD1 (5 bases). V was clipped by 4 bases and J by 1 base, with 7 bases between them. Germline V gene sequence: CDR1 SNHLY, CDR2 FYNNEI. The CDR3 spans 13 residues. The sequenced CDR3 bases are TGTGCCAGCAGTGGACAGCCGAACACTGAA. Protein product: CASSGQPNTE. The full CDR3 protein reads CASSGQPNTEAFF. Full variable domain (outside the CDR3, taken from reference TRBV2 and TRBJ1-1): EPEVTQTPSHQVTQMGQEVILRCVPISNHLYFYWYRQILGQKVEFLVSFYNNEISEKSEIFDDQFSVERPDGSNFTLKIRSTKLEDSAMYFCASSGQPNTEAFFGQGTRLTVV.

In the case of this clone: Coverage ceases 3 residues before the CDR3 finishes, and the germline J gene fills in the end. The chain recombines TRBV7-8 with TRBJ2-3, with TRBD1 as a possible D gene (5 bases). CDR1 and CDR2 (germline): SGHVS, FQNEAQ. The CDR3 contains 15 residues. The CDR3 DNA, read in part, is TGTGCCAGCAGCGCCTCAGGGTATAGCAATCAGCCG. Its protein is CASSASGYSNQP. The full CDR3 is CASSASGYSNQPQYF.

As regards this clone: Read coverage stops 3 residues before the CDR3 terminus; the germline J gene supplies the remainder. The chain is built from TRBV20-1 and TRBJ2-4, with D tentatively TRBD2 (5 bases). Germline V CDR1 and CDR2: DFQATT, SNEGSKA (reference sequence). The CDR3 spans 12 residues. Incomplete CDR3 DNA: TGCAGTGCTACTAGCATGGAAGAGACT. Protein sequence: CSATSMEET. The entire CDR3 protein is CSATSMEETQYF.

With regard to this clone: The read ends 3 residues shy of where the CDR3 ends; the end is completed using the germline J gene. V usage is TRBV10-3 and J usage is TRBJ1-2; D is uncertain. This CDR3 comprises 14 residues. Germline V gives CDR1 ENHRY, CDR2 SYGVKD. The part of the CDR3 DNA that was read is TGTGCCATCAGTGAAAGCGGGAGCAGCTACGAC. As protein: CAISESGSSYD. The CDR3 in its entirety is CAISESGSSYDYTF.

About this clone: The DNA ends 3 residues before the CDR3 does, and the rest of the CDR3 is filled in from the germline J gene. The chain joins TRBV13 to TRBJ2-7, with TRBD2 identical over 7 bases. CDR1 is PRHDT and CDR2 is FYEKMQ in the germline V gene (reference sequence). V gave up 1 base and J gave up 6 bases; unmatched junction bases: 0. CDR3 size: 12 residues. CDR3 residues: CASSLERGEQYF. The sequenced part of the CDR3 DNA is TGTGCCAGCAGCTTAGAGCGGGGCGAG.

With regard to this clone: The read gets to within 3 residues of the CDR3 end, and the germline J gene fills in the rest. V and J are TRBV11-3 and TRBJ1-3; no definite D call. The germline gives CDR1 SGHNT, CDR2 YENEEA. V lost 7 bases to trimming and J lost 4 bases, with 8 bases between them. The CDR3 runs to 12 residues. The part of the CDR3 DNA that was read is TGTGCCAGCACCGCGGGAGGAAACACC. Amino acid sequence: CASTAGGNT. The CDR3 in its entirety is CASTAGGNTIYF.

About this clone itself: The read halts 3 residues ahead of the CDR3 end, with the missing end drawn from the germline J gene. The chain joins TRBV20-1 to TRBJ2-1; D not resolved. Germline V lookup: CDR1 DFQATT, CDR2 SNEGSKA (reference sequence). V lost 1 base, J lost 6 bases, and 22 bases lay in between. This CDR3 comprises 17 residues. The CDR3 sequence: CSARVDSSHRGFNEQFF. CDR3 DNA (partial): TGCAGTGCTAGAGTCGATAGCTCACACCGTGGATTCAATGAG.

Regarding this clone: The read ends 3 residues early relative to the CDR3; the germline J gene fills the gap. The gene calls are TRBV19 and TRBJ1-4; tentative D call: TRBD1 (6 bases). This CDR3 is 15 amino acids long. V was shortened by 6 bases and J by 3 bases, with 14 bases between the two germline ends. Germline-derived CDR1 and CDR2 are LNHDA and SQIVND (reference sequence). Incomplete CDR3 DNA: TGTGCCAGTAGACCTATCAGGGGTTCTAATGAAAAA. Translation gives CASRPIRGSNEK. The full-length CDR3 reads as CASRPIRGSNEKLFF.

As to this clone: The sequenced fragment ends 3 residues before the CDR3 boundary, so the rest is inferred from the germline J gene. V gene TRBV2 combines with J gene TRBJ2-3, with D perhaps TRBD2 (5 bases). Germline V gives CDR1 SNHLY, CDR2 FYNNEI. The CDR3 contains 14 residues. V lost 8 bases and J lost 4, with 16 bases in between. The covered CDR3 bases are TGTGCCAGCTTGTCGGGGAGTAGCCCAGATACG. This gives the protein CASLSGSSPDT. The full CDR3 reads CASLSGSSPDTQYF.

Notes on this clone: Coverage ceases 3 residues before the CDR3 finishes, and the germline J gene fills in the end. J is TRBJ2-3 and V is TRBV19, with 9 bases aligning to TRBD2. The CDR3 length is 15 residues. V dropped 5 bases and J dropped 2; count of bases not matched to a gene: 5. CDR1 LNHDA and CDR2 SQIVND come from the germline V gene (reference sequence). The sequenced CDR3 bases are TGTGCCAGTAGTTTCCGACTAGCGGCCACAGATACG. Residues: CASSFRLAATDT. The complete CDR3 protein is CASSFRLAATDTQYF.